This TCR beta chain was sequenced for a study of OX40 agonist ivuxolimab in advanced cancers. About the research overall: Ivuxolimab was administered intravenously to patients at 0.01 to 10 mg/kg every 2 weeks. Previous treatment with anti-PD-1, anti-PD-L1 or anti-CTLA-4 therapy was allowed; approximately 40% had received some. Three dose-escalation patients had partial responses: one with hepatocellular carcinoma and two with cutaneous melanoma.

Germline V gives CDR1 SGHNT, CDR2 YYREEE (reference sequence). CDR3 size: 14 residues. TCRdb's table, derived via immunoSEQ multiplex PCR, lists solely in-frame clones and lacks some. The profile covers tens of thousands of clones, with roughly 90% appearing a single time and under 0.4% taken by the ten largest. Remarks on this clone: What it binds is unknown. One end of the junction varies from germline; a read error may be responsible.

General observations from the study: In the 0.1 to 3.0 mg/kg range, CD4+ and CD8+ blood T cells had expanded clonally by week 6.

The receptor was isolated from an adult with an advanced solid tumor such as melanoma, head and neck, liver or kidney cancer. The V and J genes are TRBV5-4 and TRBJ2-7, with D maybe TRBD1 (7 bases). The material was CD4+ or CD8+ T cells sorted from blood, obtained in a trial of the OX40 agonist ivuxolimab. CDR3: CASSPGAEGALSDF. CDR3 bases: TGTGCCAGCAGCCCGGGGGCGGAGGGGGCCCTTTCGGACTTC.